The clone carrying this T cell receptor beta chain was seen only a few times. Its target is unknown. Expressed TCRB transcripts were sequenced after all isolated RNA was converted to cDNA. Clones were sequenced by immunoSEQ multiplex PCR, and TCRdb holds only the in-frame ones, with some missing. This repertoire shows 600,000 to 700,000 clones, over 10% found once; its top ten account for more than 0.1%. J gave up 4 bases and V 4 bases, and 7 bases lay outside the gene matches. CDR1 and CDR2 from the germline V gene are SGHDN and FVKESK. The CDR3 length is 15 residues. The data originate from a study of beta chain features in type 1 diabetes. Findings and limits, study-wide: Across all four CD4+ subsets, people with type 1 diabetes showed modestly shorter TCRB CDR3s.

This chain links TRBV14 with TRBJ1-2; 9 nucleotides line up with TRBD1. The sequence was obtained from a man between 25 and 39 years old with type 1 diabetes. Sequencing was performed on naive CD4+ T cells from blood. CDR3 protein: CASSLMTGGSYGYTF. The CDR3 coding sequence is TGTGCCAGCAGCCTTATGACAGGGGGTAGCTATGGCTACACCTTC.